This TCR beta chain derives from a study of cytomegalovirus exposure and HLA in healthy donors (dated 2017 in TCRdb). Regarding the complete study: An earlier analysis of approximately 640 of the donors reported approximately 300 Gb of sequence data and roughly 100 million unique TCR beta sequences from around 200 million T cells. A later genetic analysis used genome-wide SNP genotypes for 398 of the 666 donors, treating that subset as a discovery cohort. Besides the first cohort of approximately 670 subjects, a separate validation cohort made up of 120 different subjects was used. Both class I and class II loci were covered by HLA typing, at four-digit resolution. The later analysis used no new phenotypic data to find candidate immune exposures, relying instead on TCR beta sequences and their occurrence across donors. To predict cytomegalovirus infection status, the study brought together high-throughput TCR immunosequencing, statistical association of individual TCRs with disease status, and machine learning. Every repertoire in the discovery cohort had been generated on one and the same sequencing platform. A later analysis re-examined previously published TCR beta repertoires from just over 650 donors and added high-resolution HLA genotyping to investigate patterns of TCR occurrence. Because of strong linkage in the cohort, roughly five DR-DQ haplotypes were treated as single units for association and clustering. Across 398 genotyped donors of the cohort, an average of 235,054 unique TCR beta nucleotide sequences per donor were sequenced, and roughly 20% of those sequences were non-productive. Typing coverage differed by locus: A, B, C, DRB1 and DQB1 were typed in roughly 620-630 donors, DQA1 in about 500, DPA1 in some 570, and DPB1 in approximately 450. Donor age, sex, ethnicity and CMV serostatus were compiled together with the repertoire data. The genetic ancestry cluster associated with self-reported Caucasian donors included about four fifths of the roughly 400 genotyped donors. An earlier analysis of about 600 of the donors used high-throughput TCR beta sequencing to judge whether each TCR beta V gene segment behaved as functional or pseudogenic. The T cell repertoires of several hundred subjects were profiled by immunosequencing and related to cytomegalovirus serostatus. The study was designed to test whether signatures of past pathogen exposure could be identified by cataloging public T cell receptors. An early release covering roughly 580 HLA-typed donors comprised approximately 300 gigabases of sequencing data and around 85 million unique TCR sequences.

Libraries were prepared through the immunoSEQ multiplex PCR assay. For the multiplex PCR, a mixture combining 60 forward primers for TCR Vbeta segments and 13 reverse primers for TCR Jbeta segments was used. The CDR3 region of rearranged TCR beta genes was amplified from genomic DNA with a multiplex PCR assay. On the Illumina HiSeq System, the amplified TCR beta libraries were sequenced as 87-base-pair reads. The original methods were these. In a later analysis, tens of millions of unique TCR beta chains were counted across the 650 to 750 repertoires, and about 10 million of these chains were shared by at least two donors. Raw reads were error-corrected and collapsed into unique sequences with a nearest-neighbor algorithm that merged closely related sequences to remove PCR and sequencing errors. V, D and J gene segments were assigned by aligning CDR3 sequences to IMGT reference sequences. Each retained sequence needed at least a six-nucleotide match to both a V gene segment and a J gene segment. Rearrangements were classified as productive when the CDR3 lacked stop codons and remained in frame with V and J, and all other rearrangements were classified as non-productive. Following IMGT convention, CDR3 was defined as the stretch from the second conserved V-encoded cysteine up to the conserved J-encoded phenylalanine. Sequences without an unambiguous match to a single V gene segment were excluded from the earlier analysis of several hundred of the donors. In an earlier analysis of roughly 500 of the donors, V segments were called functional above 56.7% productive rearrangements and were called segregating when the between-donor standard deviation exceeded 5%. A statistical classification framework was built for diagnosing cytomegalovirus status from the catalog of TCR beta chain sequences. V and J gene assignment, in a later analysis, came from comparing TCR nucleotide sequences with IMGT/GENE-DB human TR gene sequences. In a later analysis, CDR3 sequences and most-parsimonious VDJ recombination scenarios were assigned using the TCRdist pipeline. In a later analysis, every TCR beta chain was defined by the combination of its CDR3 amino acid sequence and its V-gene family, and reads without a unique V-gene family were dropped. In a later analysis, 500 to 700 highly shared, low-generation-probability nucleotide sequences were removed to address suspected cross-contamination and a sequencing artifact. In a later analysis, a clonal expansion index was calculated for each public chain from normalized within-repertoire ranks of inferred template counts. In a later analysis, generation probabilities were computed using a VDJ recombination model fitted to out-of-frame rearrangements, and the results were checked against IGoR. Hypergeometric tests were used in a later analysis to score TCR-TCR, TCR-HLA and TCR-CMV co-occurrence, with a repertoire-size bias correction applied to the TCR pairs. A later analysis estimated false discovery rates by permuting HLA or CMV assignments 20 times. In a later analysis, co-occurring TCRs were grouped with DBSCAN, and TCRdist sequence similarity was added when clustering was performed within HLA-allele-positive subsets. For co-occurrence clustering, repertoires with fewer than 30,000 or more than 120,000 public chains were excluded, along with four to six repertoires with anomalous nucleotide sharing. The table was pulled from immuneACCESS by TCRdb, which kept in-frame rearrangements only. Such tables lose some clones; where checked, under half of the loss comes from unresolved V genes, and the rest has no known cause. That table supplies the V and J calls and clone size; D and trimming were determined from the DNA. Per the sample table, the count is approximately 80,000 clones. The ten largest clonotypes hold about 1.1% of the sample.

Regarding this clone: Its antigen target is currently unknown.

The cohort was made up of 666 healthy bone marrow donors. At the time of sampling, every cohort member was nominally healthy, though immune exposures that went unrecorded were likely present. The donor was CMV seronegative and was included in the group of a few hundred seronegative cohort members. A peripheral blood sample was provided by each donor, and peripheral blood mononuclear cells were used for TCR beta sequencing. Genomic DNA extraction from the blood cell samples was performed with the Qiagen DNeasy Blood Extraction Kit. Per the germline V gene (reference sequence), SEHNR is the CDR1 and FQNEAQ is the CDR2. The cysteine opens and the phenylalanine closes a CDR3 of 14 amino acids. Only the CDR3 region is kept as DNA, spanning 42 bases read in frame from base 1. Trimming costs V 5 bases and J 5 bases, and their ends lie 15 bases apart. Overall results and qualifications from the work: Cytomegalovirus status was reported to be diagnosed by the classifier with high specificity and sensitivity in both the original and validation cohorts. In an earlier analysis of about 540 of the donors, most TCR beta V segments were observed in productive rearrangements about 87% or about 30% of the time, broadly matching IMGT annotations. In a later analysis, 16,951 TCR beta sequences were associated with specific HLA alleles at a false discovery rate of 0.05. Linkage disequilibrium might explain the correlated functional status among segregating V segments, but an unknown experimental factor could not be ruled out. A few of the identified cytomegalovirus-associated TCR beta chains were confirmed in vitro to be specific for cytomegalovirus antigens. This cohort had only TCR beta chains sequenced, and the lack of alpha or paired-chain data limited which features could be detected. The only immune exposure information available for the cohort was CMV serostatus. Some IMGT-functional V segments, including TRBV6-2 and TRBV6-3, could not be told apart with the 87-base-pair reads, so those segments were excluded. An association between a missense DCLRE1C variant and V-gene and J-gene trimming of TCR beta chains was found in a later genetic analysis and replicated in an independent cohort. According to a later analysis, parvovirus B19, influenza, CMV and Epstein-Barr virus appeared linked to several top co-occurrence clusters. HLA typing was unavailable for some donors at each locus, so association tests used only the typed subset. The study gave a list of some 150 TCR beta chains associated with cytomegalovirus. According to a later analysis, TCR association rates differed among HLA loci, with DRB1 alleles showing the most associated TCRs and HLA-C alleles showing the fewest. A later genetic analysis reported fewer N-insertions in productive TCRs among donors in an Asian-associated ancestry cluster than the roughly 700-donor mean. Sequencing depth was assumed to be roughly uniform across donors in the presence/absence analyses, though that assumption may not hold. In a later analysis, HLA-associated TCR beta chains showed more clonal expansion and lower generation probabilities than non-associated chains that were equally common. According to a later analysis, most CMV-associated TCR beta chains appeared to be HLA-restricted, and the HLA associations seemed to be driven largely by CMV exposure. A further reported finding was that TCR beta sequences accurately predicted the HLA-A and HLA-B alleles for most subjects in the first cohort. The authors suggested that the approach could potentially be extended to other disease states and immunological phenotypes. When HLA alleles, especially DR and DQ, strongly co-occurred, attributing TCR associations to individual alleles was difficult. Approximately 18 rarely observed V segments, including chromosome 9 orphons, were excluded from the earlier analysis of approximately 500 of the donors because counts were too low. The sequencing pipeline was judged likely to have produced a cluster of highly shared sequence variants as a technical artifact. While some public TCRs were present in many individuals, most TCR sequences turned up only very rarely across donors.

Recombination joined TRBV7-9 with TRBJ2-5, with an unclear D gene assignment. Sequenced: PBMCs. This TCR came from a woman in her twenties or thirties in good health and CMV-seronegative. The base sequence is TGTGCCAGCAGCCCTCCCCTTCAGTGGGAGACCCAGTACTTC. Its coded protein is CASSPPLQWETQYF.